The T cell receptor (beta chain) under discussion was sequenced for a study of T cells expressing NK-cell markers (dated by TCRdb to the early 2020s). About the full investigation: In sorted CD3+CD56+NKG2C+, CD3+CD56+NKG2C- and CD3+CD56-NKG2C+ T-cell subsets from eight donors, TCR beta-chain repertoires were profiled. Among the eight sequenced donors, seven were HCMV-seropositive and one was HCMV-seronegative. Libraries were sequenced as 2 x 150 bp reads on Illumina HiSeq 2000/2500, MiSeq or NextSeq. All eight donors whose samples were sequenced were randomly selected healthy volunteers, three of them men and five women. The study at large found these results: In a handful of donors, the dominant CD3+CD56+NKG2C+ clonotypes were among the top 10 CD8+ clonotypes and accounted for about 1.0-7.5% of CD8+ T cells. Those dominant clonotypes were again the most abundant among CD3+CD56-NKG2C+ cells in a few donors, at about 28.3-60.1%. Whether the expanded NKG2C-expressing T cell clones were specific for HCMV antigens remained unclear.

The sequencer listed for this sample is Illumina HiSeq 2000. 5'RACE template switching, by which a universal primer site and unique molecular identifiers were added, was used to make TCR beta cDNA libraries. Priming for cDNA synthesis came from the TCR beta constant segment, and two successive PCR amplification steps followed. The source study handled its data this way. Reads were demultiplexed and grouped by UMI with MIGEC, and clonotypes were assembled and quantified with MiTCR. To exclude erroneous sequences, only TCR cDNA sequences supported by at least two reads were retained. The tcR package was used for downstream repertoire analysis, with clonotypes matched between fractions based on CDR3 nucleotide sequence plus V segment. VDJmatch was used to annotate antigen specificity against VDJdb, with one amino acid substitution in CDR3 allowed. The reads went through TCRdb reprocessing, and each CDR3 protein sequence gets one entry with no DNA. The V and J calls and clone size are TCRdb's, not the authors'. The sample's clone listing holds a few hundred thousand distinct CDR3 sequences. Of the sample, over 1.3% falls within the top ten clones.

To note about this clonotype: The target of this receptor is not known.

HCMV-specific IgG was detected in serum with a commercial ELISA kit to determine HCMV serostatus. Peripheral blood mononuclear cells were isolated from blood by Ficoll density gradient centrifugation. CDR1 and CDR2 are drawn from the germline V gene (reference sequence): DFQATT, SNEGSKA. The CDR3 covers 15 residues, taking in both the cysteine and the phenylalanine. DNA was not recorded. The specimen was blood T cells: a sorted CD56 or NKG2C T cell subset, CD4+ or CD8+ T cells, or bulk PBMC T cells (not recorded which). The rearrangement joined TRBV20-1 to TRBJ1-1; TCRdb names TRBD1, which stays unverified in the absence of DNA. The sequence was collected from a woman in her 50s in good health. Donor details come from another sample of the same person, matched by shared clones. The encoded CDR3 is CSASPTSGDKAKPFF.